This TCR beta chain is from a study of cytomegalovirus exposure and HLA in healthy donors. Use of 60 Vbeta and 13 Jbeta primers characterized the PCR. Repertoires were generated with immunoSEQ multiplex PCR, while TCRdb's copy carries only in-frame clones and drops some. The data contain 200,000 or so clones, less than 90% of them singletons. As for this clone: Antigen unknown.

Study-wide results and limits: Near-uniform donor sequencing depth was presumed by presence/absence analyses. Indistinguishability led to the exclusion of some V segments, TRBV6-2 and TRBV6-3 included. Common viral pathogens (according to a later analysis) appeared linked to several of the most significant clusters.

The CDR3 has 13 residues. Deletions cut 0 bases from V and 4 bases from J, with 5 bases between. Germline assignment: CDR1 SGHRS and CDR2 YFSETQ. Donors likely had unrecorded immune exposures despite being nominally healthy when sampled. The receptor comes from a boy under 18 in good health and CMV-seronegative. The sequencing input was PBMCs. This sequence joins TRBV5-1 and TRBJ1-5; D gene unclear. The CDR3 protein is CASSLDSNQPQHF. The CDR3 coding sequence is TGCGCCAGCAGCTTGGACAGTAATCAGCCCCAGCATTTT.